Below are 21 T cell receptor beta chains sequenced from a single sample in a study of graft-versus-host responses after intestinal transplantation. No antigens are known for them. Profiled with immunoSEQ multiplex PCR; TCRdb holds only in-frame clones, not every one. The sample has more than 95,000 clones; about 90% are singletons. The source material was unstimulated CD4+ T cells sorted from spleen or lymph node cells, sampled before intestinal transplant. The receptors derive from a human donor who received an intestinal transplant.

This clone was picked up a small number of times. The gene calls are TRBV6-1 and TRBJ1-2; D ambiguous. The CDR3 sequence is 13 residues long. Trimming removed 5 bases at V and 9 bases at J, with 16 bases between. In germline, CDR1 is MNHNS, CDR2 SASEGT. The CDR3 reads CASSSTYDGSYTF. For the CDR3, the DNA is TGTGCCAGCAGTTCTACCTACGACGGCAGCTACACCTTC.

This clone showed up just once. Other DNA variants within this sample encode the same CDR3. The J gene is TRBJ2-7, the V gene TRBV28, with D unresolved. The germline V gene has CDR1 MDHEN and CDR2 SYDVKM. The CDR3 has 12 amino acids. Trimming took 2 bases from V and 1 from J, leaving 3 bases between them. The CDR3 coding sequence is TGTGCCAGCAGTTTACGGTCCTACGAGCAGTACTTC. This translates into CASSLRSYEQYF.

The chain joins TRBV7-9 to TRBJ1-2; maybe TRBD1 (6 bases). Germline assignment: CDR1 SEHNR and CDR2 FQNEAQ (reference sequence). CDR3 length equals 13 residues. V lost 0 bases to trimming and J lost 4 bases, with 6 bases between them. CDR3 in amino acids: CASSLAQGYGYTF. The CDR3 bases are TGTGCCAGCAGCTTAGCACAGGGCTATGGCTACACCTTC.

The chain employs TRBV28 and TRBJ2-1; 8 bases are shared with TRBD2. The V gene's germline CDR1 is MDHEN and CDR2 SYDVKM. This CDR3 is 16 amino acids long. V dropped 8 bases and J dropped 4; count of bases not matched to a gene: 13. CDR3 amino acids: CASDRSGVGFYNEQFF. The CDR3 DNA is TGTGCCAGCGACCGTAGCGGGGTAGGGTTTTACAATGAGCAGTTCTTC.

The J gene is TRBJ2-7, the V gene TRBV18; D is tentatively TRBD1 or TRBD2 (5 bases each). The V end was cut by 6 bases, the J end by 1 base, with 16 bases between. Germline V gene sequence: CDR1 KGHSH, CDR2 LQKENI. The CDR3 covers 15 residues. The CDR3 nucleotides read TGTGCCAGCTCCCCTTGGTATGGGGGTTCCTACGAGCAGTACTTC. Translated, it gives CASSPWYGGSYEQYF.

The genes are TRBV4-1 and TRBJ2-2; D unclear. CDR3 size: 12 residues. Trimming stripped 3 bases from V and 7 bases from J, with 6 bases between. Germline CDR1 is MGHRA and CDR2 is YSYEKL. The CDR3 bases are TGCGCCAGCAGCCAGGGCGGCGGGGAGCTGTTTTTT. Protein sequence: CASSQGGGELFF.

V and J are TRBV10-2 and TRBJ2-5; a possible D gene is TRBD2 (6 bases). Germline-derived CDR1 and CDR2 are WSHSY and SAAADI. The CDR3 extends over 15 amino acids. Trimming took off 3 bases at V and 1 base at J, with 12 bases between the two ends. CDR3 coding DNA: TGCGCCAGCAGTGATGTAGCGGCGATCCAAGAGACCCAGTACTTC. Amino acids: CASSDVAAIQETQYF.

CDR3 in DNA: TGTGCCAGCAGCTTAGGCCAGGGTCCAGATACGCAGTATTTT. Protein: CASSLGQGPDTQYF. The rearrangement links TRBV7-9 to TRBJ2-3, with a possible D match to TRBD1 (5 bases). The germline gives CDR1 SEHNR, CDR2 FQNEAQ (reference sequence). With 1 base removed from V and 4 bases from J, the gap between germline ends came to 9 bases. The CDR3 covers 14 residues.

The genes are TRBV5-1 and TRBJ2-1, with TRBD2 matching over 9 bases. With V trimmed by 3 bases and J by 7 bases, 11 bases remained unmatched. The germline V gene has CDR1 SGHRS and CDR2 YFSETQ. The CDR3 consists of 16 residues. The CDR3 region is CASSSIGGRARNEQFF. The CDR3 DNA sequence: TGCGCCAGCAGCTCCATAGGCGGGAGGGCCAGGAATGAGCAGTTCTTC.

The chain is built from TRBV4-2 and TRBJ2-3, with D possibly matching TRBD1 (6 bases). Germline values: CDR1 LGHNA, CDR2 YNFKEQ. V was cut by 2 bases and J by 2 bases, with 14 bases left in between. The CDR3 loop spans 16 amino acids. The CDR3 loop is CASSQLSRGYTDTQYF. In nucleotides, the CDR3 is TGTGCCAGCAGCCAACTTAGCAGGGGTTACACAGATACGCAGTATTTT.

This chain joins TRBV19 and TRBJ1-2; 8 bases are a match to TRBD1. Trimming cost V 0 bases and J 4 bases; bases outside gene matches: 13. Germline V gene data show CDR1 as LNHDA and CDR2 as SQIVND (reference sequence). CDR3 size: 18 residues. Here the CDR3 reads CASSIEGGTGSWSYGYTF. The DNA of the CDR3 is TGTGCCAGTAGTATAGAGGGCGGGACAGGATCGTGGAGCTATGGCTACACCTTC.

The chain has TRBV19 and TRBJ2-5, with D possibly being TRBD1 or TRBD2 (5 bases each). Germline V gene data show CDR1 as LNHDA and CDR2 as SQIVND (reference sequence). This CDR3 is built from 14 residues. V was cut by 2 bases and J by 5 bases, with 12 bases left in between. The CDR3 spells CASSIRQGAETQYF. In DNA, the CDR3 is TGTGCCAGTAGTATAAGGCAGGGAGCGGAGACCCAGTACTTC.

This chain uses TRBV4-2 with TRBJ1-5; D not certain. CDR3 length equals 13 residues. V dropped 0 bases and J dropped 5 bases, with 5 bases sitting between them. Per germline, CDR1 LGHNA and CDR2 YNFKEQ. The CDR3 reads CASSQEPDQPQHF. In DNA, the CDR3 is TGTGCCAGCAGCCAAGAGCCGGATCAGCCCCAGCATTTT.

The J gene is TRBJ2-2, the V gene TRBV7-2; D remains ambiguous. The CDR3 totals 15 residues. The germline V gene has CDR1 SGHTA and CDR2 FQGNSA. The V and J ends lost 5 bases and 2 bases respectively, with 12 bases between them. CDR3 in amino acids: CASSQMTPNTGELFF. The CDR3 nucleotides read TGTGCCAGCAGCCAAATGACACCTAACACCGGGGAGCTGTTTTTT.

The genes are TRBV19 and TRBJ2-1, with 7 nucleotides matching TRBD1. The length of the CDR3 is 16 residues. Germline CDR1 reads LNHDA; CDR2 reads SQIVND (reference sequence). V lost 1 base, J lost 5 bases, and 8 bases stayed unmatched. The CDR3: CASSIVPGQRNNEQFF. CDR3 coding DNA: TGTGCCAGTAGTATAGTTCCGGGACAGAGAAACAATGAGCAGTTCTTC.

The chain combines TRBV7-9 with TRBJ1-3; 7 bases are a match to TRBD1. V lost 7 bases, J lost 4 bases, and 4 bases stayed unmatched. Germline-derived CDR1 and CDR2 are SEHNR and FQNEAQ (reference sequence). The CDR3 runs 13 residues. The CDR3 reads CASKGTVGNTIYF. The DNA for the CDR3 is TGTGCCAGCAAAGGGACAGTCGGAAACACCATATATTTT.

In DNA form, the CDR3 reads TGTGCCAGCAGCGTAGGAGGGGCCCTCACAGATACGCAGTATTTT. Translated: CASSVGGALTDTQYF. The chain combines TRBV9 with TRBJ2-3; D possibly matches TRBD1 or TRBD2 (5 bases each). The germline V gene has CDR1 SGDLS and CDR2 YYNGEE. The CDR3 length is 15 residues. V shed 0 bases and J shed 2 bases, with 10 bases lying between them.

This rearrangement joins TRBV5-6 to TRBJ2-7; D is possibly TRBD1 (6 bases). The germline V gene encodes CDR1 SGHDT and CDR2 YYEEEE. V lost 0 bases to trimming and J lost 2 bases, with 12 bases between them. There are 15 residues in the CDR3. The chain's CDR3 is CASSLAGSGAYEQYF. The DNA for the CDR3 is TGTGCCAGCAGCTTGGCGGGGTCAGGGGCCTACGAGCAGTACTTC.

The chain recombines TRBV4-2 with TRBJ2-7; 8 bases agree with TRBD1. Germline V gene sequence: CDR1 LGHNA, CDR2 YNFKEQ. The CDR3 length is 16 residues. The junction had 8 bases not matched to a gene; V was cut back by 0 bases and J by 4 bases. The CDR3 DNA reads TGTGCCAGCAGCCAAGAATGGTCCAGGGGGCCATACGAGCAGTACTTC. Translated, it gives CASSQEWSRGPYEQYF.

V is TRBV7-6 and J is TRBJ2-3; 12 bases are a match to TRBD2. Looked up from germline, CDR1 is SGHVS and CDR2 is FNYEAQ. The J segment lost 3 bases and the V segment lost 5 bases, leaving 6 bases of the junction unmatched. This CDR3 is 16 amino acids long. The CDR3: CASSPSSGRGTDTQYF. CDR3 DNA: TGTGCCAGCAGCCCATCTAGCGGGAGGGGGACAGATACGCAGTATTTT.

The DNA of the CDR3 is TGTGCCTGGAGAGACCCCCAGATAGCGGGAAGGAACGAGCAGTACTTC. Protein sequence: CAWRDPQIAGRNEQYF. The V gene is TRBV30, the J gene TRBJ2-7; 8 bases align to TRBD2. Trimming took 3 bases from V and 5 from J; bases not matched to a gene: 15. This CDR3 comprises 16 residues. CDR1 and CDR2 (germline): GTSNPN, SVGIG (reference sequence).